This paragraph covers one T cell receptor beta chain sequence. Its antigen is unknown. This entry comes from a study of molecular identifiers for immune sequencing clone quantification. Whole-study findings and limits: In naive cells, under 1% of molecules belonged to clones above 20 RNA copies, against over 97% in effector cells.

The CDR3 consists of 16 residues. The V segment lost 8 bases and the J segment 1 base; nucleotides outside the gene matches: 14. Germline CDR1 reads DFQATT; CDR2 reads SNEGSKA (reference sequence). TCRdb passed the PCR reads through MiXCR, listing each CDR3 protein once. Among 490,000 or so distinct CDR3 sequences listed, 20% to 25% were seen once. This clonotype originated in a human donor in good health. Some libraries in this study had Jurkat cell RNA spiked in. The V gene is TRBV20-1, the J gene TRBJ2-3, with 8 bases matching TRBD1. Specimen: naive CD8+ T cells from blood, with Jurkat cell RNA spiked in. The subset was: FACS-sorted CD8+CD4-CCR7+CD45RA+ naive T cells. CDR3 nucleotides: TGCAGTAACATGGACAGGGTTAAGTCGGGCACAGATACGCAGTATTTT. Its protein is CSNMDRVKSGTDTQYF.